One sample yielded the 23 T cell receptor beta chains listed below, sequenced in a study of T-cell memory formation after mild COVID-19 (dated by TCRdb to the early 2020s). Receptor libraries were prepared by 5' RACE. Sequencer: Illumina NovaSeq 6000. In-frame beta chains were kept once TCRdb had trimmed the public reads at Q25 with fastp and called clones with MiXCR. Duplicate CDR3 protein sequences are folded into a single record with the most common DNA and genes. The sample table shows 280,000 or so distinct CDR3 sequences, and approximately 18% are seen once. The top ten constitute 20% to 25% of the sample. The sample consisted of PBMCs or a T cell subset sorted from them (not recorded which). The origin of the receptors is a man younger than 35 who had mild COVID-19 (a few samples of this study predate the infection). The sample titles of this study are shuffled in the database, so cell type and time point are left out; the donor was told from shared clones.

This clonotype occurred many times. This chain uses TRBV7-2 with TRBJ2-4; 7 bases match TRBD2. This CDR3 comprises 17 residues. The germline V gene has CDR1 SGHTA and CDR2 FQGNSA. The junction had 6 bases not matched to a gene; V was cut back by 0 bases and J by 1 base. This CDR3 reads CASSLARDGGAKNIQYF. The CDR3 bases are TGTGCCAGCAGCTTAGCGAGGGACGGGGGGGCCAAAAACATTCAGTACTTC.

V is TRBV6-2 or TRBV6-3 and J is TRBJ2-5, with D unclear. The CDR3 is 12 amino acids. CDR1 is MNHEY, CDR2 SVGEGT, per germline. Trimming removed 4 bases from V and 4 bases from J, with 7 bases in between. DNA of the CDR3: TGTGCCAGCAGTTCTTTCCGAGAGACCCAGTACTTC. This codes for CASSSFRETQYF.

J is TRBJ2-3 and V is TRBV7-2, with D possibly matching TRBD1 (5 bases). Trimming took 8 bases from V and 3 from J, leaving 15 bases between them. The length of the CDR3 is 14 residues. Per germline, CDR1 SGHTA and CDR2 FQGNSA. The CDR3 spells CASLIGAGTDTQYF. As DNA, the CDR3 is TGTGCCAGCTTAATTGGGGCAGGGACAGATACGCAGTATTTT.

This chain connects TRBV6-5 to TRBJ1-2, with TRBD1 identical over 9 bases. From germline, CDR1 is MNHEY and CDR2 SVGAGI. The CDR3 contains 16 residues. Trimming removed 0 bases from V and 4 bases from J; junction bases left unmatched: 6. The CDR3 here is CASSYSRTGGSYGYTF. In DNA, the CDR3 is TGTGCCAGCAGTTACTCCCGAACAGGGGGCAGCTATGGCTACACCTTC.

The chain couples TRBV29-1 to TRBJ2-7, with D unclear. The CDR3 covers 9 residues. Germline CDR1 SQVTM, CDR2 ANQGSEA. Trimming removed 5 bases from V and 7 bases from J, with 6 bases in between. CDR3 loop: CSVRVEQYV. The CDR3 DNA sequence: TGCAGCGTTCGGGTAGAGCAGTACGTC.

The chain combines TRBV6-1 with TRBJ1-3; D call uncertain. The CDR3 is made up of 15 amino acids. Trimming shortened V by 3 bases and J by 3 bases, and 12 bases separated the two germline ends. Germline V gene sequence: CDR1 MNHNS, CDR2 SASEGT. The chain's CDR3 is CASSEGPLRGNTIYF. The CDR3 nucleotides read TGTGCCAGCAGTGAGGGCCCACTGCGTGGAAACACCATATATTTT.

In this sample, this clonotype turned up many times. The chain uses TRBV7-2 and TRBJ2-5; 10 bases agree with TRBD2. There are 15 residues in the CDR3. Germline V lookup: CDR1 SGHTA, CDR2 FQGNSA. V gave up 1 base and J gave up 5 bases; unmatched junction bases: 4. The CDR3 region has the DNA TGTGCCAGCAGCTTAGTCGGTAGCGGGGGGGAGACCCAGTACTTC. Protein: CASSLVGSGGETQYF.

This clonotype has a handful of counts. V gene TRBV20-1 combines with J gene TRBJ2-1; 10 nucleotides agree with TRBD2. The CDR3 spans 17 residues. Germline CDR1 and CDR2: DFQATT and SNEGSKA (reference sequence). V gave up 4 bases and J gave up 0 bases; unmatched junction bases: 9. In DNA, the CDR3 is TGCAGTGCTAAGGTTAGCGGGGGGCCGAGCTCCTACAATGAGCAGTTCTTC. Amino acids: CSAKVSGGPSSYNEQFF.

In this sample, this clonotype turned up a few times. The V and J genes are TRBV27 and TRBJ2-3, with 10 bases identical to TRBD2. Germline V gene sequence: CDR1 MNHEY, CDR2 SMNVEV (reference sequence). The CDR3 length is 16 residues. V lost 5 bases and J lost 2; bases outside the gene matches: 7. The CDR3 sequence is CASSQLAGGLTDTQYF. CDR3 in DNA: TGTGCCAGCAGTCAATTAGCGGGGGGACTCACAGATACGCAGTATTTT.

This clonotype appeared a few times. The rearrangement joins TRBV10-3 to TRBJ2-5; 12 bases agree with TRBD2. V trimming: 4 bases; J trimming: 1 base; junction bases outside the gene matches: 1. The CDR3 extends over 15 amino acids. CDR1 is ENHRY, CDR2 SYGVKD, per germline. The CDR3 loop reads CAISASGGAQETQYF. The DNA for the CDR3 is TGTGCCATCAGTGCTAGCGGGGGGGCCCAAGAGACCCAGTACTTC.

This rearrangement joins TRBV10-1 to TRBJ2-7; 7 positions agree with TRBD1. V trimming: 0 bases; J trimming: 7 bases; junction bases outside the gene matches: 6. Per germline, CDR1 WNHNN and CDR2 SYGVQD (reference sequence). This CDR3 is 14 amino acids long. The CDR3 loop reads CASSESGQFREQYF. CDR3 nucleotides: TGCGCCAGCAGTGAGTCGGGACAGTTTCGAGAGCAGTACTTC.

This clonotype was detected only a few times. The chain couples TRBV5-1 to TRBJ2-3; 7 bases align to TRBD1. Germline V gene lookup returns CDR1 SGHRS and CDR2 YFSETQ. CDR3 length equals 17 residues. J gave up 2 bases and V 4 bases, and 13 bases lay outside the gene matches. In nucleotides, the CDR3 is TGCGCCAGCAGCACTTCACCCAGGGGGTCTCTCACAGATACGCAGTATTTT. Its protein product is CASSTSPRGSLTDTQYF.

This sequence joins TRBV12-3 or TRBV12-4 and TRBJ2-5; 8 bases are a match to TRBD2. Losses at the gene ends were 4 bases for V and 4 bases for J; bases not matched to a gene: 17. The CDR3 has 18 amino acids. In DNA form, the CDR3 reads TGTGCCAGCAGTTCCCCTATCGTGATAGCGGGGAGCCCAGAGACCCAGTACTTC. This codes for CASSSPIVIAGSPETQYF.

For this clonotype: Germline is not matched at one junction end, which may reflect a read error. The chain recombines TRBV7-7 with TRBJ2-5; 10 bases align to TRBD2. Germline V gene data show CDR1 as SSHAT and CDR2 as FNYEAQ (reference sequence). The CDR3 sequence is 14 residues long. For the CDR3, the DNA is TGTGCTAGCAGCTTGCAACTAGCGGGGGAGACCCAGTACTTC. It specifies CASSLQLAGETQYF. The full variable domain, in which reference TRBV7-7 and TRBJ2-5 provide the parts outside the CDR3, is GAGVSQSPRYKVTKRGQDVTLRCDPISSHATLYWYQQALGQGPEFLTYFNYEAQPDKSGLPSDRFSAERPEGSISTLTIQRTEQRDSAMYRCASSLQLAGETQYFGPGTRLLVL.

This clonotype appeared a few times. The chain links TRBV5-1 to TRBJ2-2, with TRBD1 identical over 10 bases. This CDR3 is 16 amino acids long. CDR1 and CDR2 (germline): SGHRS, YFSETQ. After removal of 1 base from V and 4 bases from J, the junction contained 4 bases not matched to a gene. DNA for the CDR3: TGCGCCAGCAGCTTGTCCGGGACAGGGGTCACCGGGGAGCTGTTTTTT. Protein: CASSLSGTGVTGELFF. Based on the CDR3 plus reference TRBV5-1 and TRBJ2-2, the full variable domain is KAGVTQTPRYLIKTRGQQVTLSCSPISGHRSVSWYQQTPGQGLQFLFEYFSETQRNKGNFPGRFSGRQFSNSRSEMNVSTLELGDSALYLCASSLSGTGVTGELFFGEGSRLTVL.

In nucleotides, the CDR3 is TGCAGTGCTCCTCGCCCGGGCGGTCACGAGCAGTACGTC. Protein product: CSAPRPGGHEQYV. The chain is built from TRBV20-1 and TRBJ2-7; D not resolved. The V gene lost 5 bases and the J gene lost 5 bases, with 16 bases spanning the gap. In germline, CDR1 is DFQATT, CDR2 SNEGSKA (reference sequence). The CDR3 has 13 residues.

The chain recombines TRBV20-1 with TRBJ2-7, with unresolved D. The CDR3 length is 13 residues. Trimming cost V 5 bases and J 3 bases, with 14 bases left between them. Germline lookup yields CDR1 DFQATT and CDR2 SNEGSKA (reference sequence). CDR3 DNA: TGCAGTGCTCCAGACGGCCGAGGCTACGAGCAGTACGTC. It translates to CSAPDGRGYEQYV.

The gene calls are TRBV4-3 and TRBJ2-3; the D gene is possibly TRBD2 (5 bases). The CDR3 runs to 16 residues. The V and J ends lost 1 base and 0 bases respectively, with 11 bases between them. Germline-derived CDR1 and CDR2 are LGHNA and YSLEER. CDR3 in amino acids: CASSQAGRLSTDTQYF. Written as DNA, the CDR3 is TGCGCCAGCAGCCAAGCTGGGAGACTCAGCACAGATACGCAGTATTTT.

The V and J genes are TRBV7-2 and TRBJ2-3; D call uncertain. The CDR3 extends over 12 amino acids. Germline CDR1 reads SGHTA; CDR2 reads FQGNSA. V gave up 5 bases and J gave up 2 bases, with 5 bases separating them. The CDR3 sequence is CASSTFTDTQYF. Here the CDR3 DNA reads TGTGCCAGCAGCACCTTCACAGATACGCAGTATTTT.

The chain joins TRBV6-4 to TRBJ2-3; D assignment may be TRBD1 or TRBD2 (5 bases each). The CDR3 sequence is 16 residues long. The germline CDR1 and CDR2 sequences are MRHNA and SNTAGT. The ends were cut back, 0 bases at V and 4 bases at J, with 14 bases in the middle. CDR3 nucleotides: TGTGCCAGCAGTGACTCGAGGGTAGGGGATGCAGATACGCAGTATTTT. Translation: CASSDSRVGDADTQYF.

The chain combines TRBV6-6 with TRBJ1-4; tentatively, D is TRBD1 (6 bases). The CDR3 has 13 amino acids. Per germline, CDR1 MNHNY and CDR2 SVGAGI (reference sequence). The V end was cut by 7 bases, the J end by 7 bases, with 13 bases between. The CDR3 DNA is TGTGCCAGCAACCCAGGGGTTTTTGAAAAACTGTTTTTT. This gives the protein CASNPGVFEKLFF.

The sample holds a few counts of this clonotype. The CDR3 loop reads CASSVQTGLAGGADTQYF. CDR3 bases: TGTGCCAGCAGCGTTCAGACGGGACTAGCGGGGGGGGCAGATACGCAGTATTTT. The chain uses TRBV7-2 and TRBJ2-3; 16 nucleotides align to TRBD2. CDR3 length equals 18 residues. V trimming: 5 bases; J trimming: 4 bases; junction bases outside the gene matches: 9. Germline lookup yields CDR1 SGHTA and CDR2 FQGNSA.

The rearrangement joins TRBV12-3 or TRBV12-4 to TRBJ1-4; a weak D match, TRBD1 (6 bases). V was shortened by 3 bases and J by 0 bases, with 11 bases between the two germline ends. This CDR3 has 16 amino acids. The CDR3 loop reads CASSLAGVTTNEKLFF. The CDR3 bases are TGTGCCAGCAGTTTGGCAGGGGTCACAACTAATGAAAAACTGTTTTTT.